This record covers a single T cell receptor (beta chain). The target of this receptor is not known. No base quality information exists; no much larger clone differs at one position. The data stem from a study of blood T cell repertoires in COVID-19 (dated by TCRdb to the early 2020s). General notes on the study: Collaborator samples came from the United States, Italy and Spain and covered acute and convalescent phases of COVID-19. The material from the prospective study consisted of cDNA or gDNA derived from T cells, B-cell-depleted T cells, or PBMCs. Subjects who had been exposed to COVID-19, were actively infected with it, or had recovered from it provided the deeply sampled blood TCRbeta repertoires that made up the dataset. The repertoires were released in a freely available public database meant as a resource for research on the immune response to SARS-CoV-2. Samples came from the ongoing ImmuneRACE study (first 160 participants) plus 1,254 subjects from 6 global collaborators. Sample metadata almost always included a de-identified subject ID, COVID-19 status, age in years and sex. Where HLA class I and class II types were available, the types were taken from metadata supplied by the sample provider, not from assay-based typing. Study-level results and caveats: Clinical and demographic metadata were provided uncurated, with the amount varying by source and participant.

TCRbeta CDR3 regions were amplified from genomic DNA by means of the immunoSEQ Assay, a bias-controlled multiplex PCR. On the study's bioinformatics: Within the assay, amplification of reference gene primers was used to estimate how many nucleated cells each sample contained. To quantify the absolute abundance of each unique TCRbeta CDR3 rearrangement, sequence reads were collapsed and filtered. For each sample, productive Simpson clonality was calculated as the square root of Simpson's diversity index over productive rearrangements. Held by TCRdb, this immuneACCESS table contains in-frame sequences only and omits some clones. Under half of the omission traces to an unresolved V gene where checked; the cause of the rest is unknown. The V and J calls and clone size were taken over from that table, and D and trimming were inferred from the DNA. This sample holds about 120,000 clones; 65% to 90% were observed only once. The top ten clonotypes cover about 12% of the sample.

Each collaborating institution followed its own protocols to collect whole blood in K2EDTA tubes. For TCRbeta analysis, collaborator samples were shipped as frozen whole blood, as isolated PBMCs, or as DNA extracted from either sample type. The cysteine opens and the phenylalanine closes a CDR3 of 14 amino acids. The entry retains the CDR3 DNA only, 42 bases that are in frame from base 1. Looking up the germline V gene (reference sequence) yields CDR1 LNHDA and CDR2 SQIVND. Cut back by 3 bases and 5 bases, the V and J ends lie 8 bases apart. The sequence was collected from a human donor in a cohort sampled during active COVID-19. Rearrangement joined TRBV19 to TRBJ1-6, and the D gene may be TRBD1, 5 bases matching. Sequencing used peripheral blood. The CDR3 reads CASSMDMNNSPLHF. The bases are TGTGCCAGTAGTATGGACATGAATAATTCACCCCTCCACTTT.